These T cell receptor beta chains were read from a single sample in a study of T cells after yellow fever vaccination. TCRdb re-derived calls from the 5' RACE reads in MiXCR, one entry per CDR3 protein. There are under 200,000 distinct CDR3 sequences in the sample; around 7.3% occur only once, and more than 2.5% lies in the top ten. The sample in question was CD4+ T cells sorted from PBMCs, obtained roughly 5 days after the first yellow fever vaccination. The receptors originated from a man between 18 and 29 years old who received the YFV17D yellow fever vaccine. Both conserved end residues are part of each CDR3. Each record gives: V gene, J gene, D gene, clone size, CDR3 protein, CDR3 DNA. The D gene is left open where the match is weak. Some rows have no size entry. The others give once, few or many, or a class for an expanded clone.

v_call: TRBV24-1
j_call: TRBJ1-5
d_call: .
clone_size: .
cdr3_aa: CATSARSGGNVFQPQHF
cdr3_nt: TGTGCCACCAGTGCTCGTTCGGGGGGCAACGTCTTTCAGCCCCAGCATTTT

v_call: TRBV27
j_call: TRBJ2-3
d_call: .
clone_size: .
cdr3_aa: CASSLLGIDLTDTQYF
cdr3_nt: TGTGCCAGCAGTTTACTCGGGATAGATCTCACAGATACGCAGTATTTT

v_call: TRBV25-1
j_call: TRBJ2-3
d_call: .
clone_size: .
cdr3_aa: CASTEVAGPADTQYF
cdr3_nt: TGTGCCAGCACCGAAGTGGCCGGGCCGGCGGATACGCAGTATTTT

v_call: TRBV12-3/TRBV12-4
j_call: TRBJ2-5
d_call: TRBD2
clone_size: .
cdr3_aa: CASGTSGETQYF
cdr3_nt: TGTGCCAGCGGAACTAGCGGTGAGACCCAGTACTTC

v_call: TRBV12-3/TRBV12-4
j_call: TRBJ1-1
d_call: .
clone_size: .
cdr3_aa: CASTRGTEAFF
cdr3_nt: TGTGCCAGCACTCGAGGTACTGAAGCTTTCTTT

v_call: TRBV12-3/TRBV12-4
j_call: TRBJ1-1
d_call: TRBD1
clone_size: .
cdr3_aa: CASSLSFGTGVPNTEAFF
cdr3_nt: TGTGCCAGCAGTTTATCGTTTGGGACAGGGGTCCCGAACACTGAAGCTTTCTTT

v_call: TRBV12-3/TRBV12-4
j_call: TRBJ1-2
d_call: TRBD1
clone_size: few
cdr3_aa: CASSSQTGNFYGYTF
cdr3_nt: TGTGCCAGCAGTTCCCAGACAGGGAATTTCTATGGCTACACCTTC

v_call: TRBV2
j_call: TRBJ2-7
d_call: TRBD2
clone_size: many
cdr3_aa: CASSERGLAGGTQYF
cdr3_nt: TGTGCCAGCAGTGAACGGGGACTAGCGGGGGGTACGCAGTACTTC

v_call: TRBV12-3/TRBV12-4
j_call: TRBJ2-1
d_call: TRBD1
clone_size: .
cdr3_aa: CASTSTGTGVVLVDEQFF
cdr3_nt: TGTGCCAGCACCTCAACCGGGACAGGGGTGGTTTTAGTGGATGAGCAGTTCTTC

v_call: TRBV7-3
j_call: TRBJ2-6
d_call: .
clone_size: many
cdr3_aa: CASSLWSSGANVLTF
cdr3_nt: TGTGCCAGCAGCCTCTGGAGCTCTGGGGCCAACGTCCTGACTTTC

v_call: TRBV7-2
j_call: TRBJ2-5
d_call: .
clone_size: few
cdr3_aa: CASSARPEVSATQYF
cdr3_nt: TGTGCCAGCAGCGCCCGCCCGGAGGTATCGGCGACCCAGTACTTC

v_call: TRBV5-1
j_call: TRBJ2-2
d_call: .
clone_size: .
cdr3_aa: CASSLDPLVNTGELFF
cdr3_nt: TGCGCCAGCAGCTTGGACCCACTTGTGAACACCGGGGAGCTGTTTTTT

v_call: TRBV5-6
j_call: TRBJ1-2
d_call: .
clone_size: many
cdr3_aa: CASSVTPYGYTF
cdr3_nt: TGTGCCAGCAGCGTGACCCCCTATGGCTACACCTTC

v_call: TRBV2
j_call: TRBJ2-5
d_call: .
clone_size: .
cdr3_aa: CASRELQETQYF
cdr3_nt: TGTGCCAGCCGGGAGCTCCAAGAGACCCAGTACTTC

v_call: TRBV7-3
j_call: TRBJ2-5
d_call: TRBD2
clone_size: many
cdr3_aa: CASSLSGGETQYF
cdr3_nt: TGTGCCAGCAGCTTAAGCGGGGGGGAGACCCAGTACTTC

v_call: TRBV4-3
j_call: TRBJ2-3
d_call: .
clone_size: many
cdr3_aa: CASSQDTRGFADTQYF
cdr3_nt: TGCGCCAGCAGCCAAGATACGAGGGGGTTCGCAGATACGCAGTATTTT

v_call: TRBV23-1
j_call: TRBJ2-5
d_call: .
clone_size: many
cdr3_aa: CASRLGRQGSRETQYF
cdr3_nt: TGCGCCAGCAGGCTGGGAAGGCAGGGGAGCCGAGAGACCCAGTACTTC

v_call: TRBV3-1
j_call: TRBJ2-2
d_call: .
clone_size: few
cdr3_aa: CASSLRVGELFF
cdr3_nt: TGTGCCAGCAGCCTCAGGGTCGGGGAGCTGTTTTTT

v_call: TRBV9
j_call: TRBJ2-1
d_call: .
clone_size: many
cdr3_aa: CASSPLGNEQFF
cdr3_nt: TGTGCCAGCAGCCCCCTGGGTAACGAGCAGTTCTTC

v_call: TRBV7-2
j_call: TRBJ2-3
d_call: .
clone_size: .
cdr3_aa: CASSLERSDTQYF
cdr3_nt: TGTGCCAGCAGCTTAGAGCGCTCAGATACGCAGTATTTT

v_call: TRBV30
j_call: TRBJ1-1
d_call: .
clone_size: many
cdr3_aa: CAWSLRGGSNTEAFF
cdr3_nt: TGTGCCTGGAGTCTCCGGGGGGGGTCGAACACTGAAGCTTTCTTT

v_call: TRBV10-3
j_call: TRBJ2-3
d_call: TRBD2
clone_size: many
cdr3_aa: CAISEPSGGANTQYF
cdr3_nt: TGTGCCATCAGTGAGCCTAGCGGGGGGGCCAATACGCAGTATTTT

v_call: TRBV20-1
j_call: TRBJ1-3
d_call: .
clone_size: many
cdr3_aa: CSAREGSSGNTIYF
cdr3_nt: TGCAGTGCTAGAGAGGGCAGCTCTGGAAACACCATATATTTT

v_call: TRBV7-8
j_call: TRBJ1-6
d_call: .
clone_size: many
cdr3_aa: CASSLEFMSSPLHF
cdr3_nt: TGTGCCAGCAGCTTAGAGTTTATGAGTTCACCCCTCCACTTT

v_call: TRBV4-1
j_call: TRBJ1-1
d_call: .
clone_size: many
cdr3_aa: CASSQDGHYTEAFF
cdr3_nt: TGCGCCAGCAGCCAAGATGGTCACTACACTGAAGCTTTCTTT

v_call: TRBV5-1
j_call: TRBJ1-5
d_call: .
clone_size: few
cdr3_aa: CASSLAGSSNQPQHF
cdr3_nt: TGCGCCAGCAGCTTGGCCGGATCATCCAATCAGCCCCAGCATTTT

v_call: TRBV5-1
j_call: TRBJ1-1
d_call: .
clone_size: many
cdr3_aa: CASSLDDSLRTEAFF
cdr3_nt: TGCGCCAGCAGCTTGGATGACAGCCTTCGCACTGAAGCTTTCTTT

v_call: TRBV7-9
j_call: TRBJ2-1
d_call: .
clone_size: .
cdr3_aa: CASKSARPGSGEQFF
cdr3_nt: TGTGCCAGCAAATCTGCGCGACCGGGGAGTGGTGAGCAGTTCTTC

v_call: TRBV6-5
j_call: TRBJ1-2
d_call: .
clone_size: few
cdr3_aa: CASSYRVGYGYTF
cdr3_nt: TGTGCCAGCAGTTACAGGGTCGGCTATGGCTACACCTTC

v_call: TRBV5-1
j_call: TRBJ2-7
d_call: .
clone_size: many
cdr3_aa: CASSSGFRGWSHEQYF
cdr3_nt: TGCGCCAGCAGCTCCGGGTTTCGCGGGTGGAGCCACGAGCAGTACTTC

v_call: TRBV4-2
j_call: TRBJ2-2
d_call: .
clone_size: .
cdr3_aa: CASSQDIYQGLEDTGELFF
cdr3_nt: TGTGCCAGCAGCCAAGATATATATCAGGGGCTGGAAGACACCGGGGAGCTGTTTTTT

v_call: TRBV5-1
j_call: TRBJ1-1
d_call: .
clone_size: many
cdr3_aa: CASSSTGPLWTEAFF
cdr3_nt: TGCGCCAGCAGCTCGACCGGTCCCCTGTGGACTGAAGCTTTCTTT

v_call: TRBV9
j_call: TRBJ2-1
d_call: TRBD2
clone_size: many
cdr3_aa: CASSPIPAGGYGYNEQFF
cdr3_nt: TGTGCCAGCAGCCCGATACCAGCGGGGGGGTATGGGTACAATGAGCAGTTCTTC

v_call: TRBV10-3
j_call: TRBJ2-1
d_call: .
clone_size: .
cdr3_aa: CAISESTYSKRLSYNEQFF
cdr3_nt: TGTGCCATCAGTGAGTCGACGTATTCAAAGCGGTTGTCCTACAATGAGCAGTTCTTC

v_call: TRBV5-1
j_call: TRBJ2-5
d_call: TRBD2
clone_size: many
cdr3_aa: CASRLAGETQYF
cdr3_nt: TGCGCCAGCAGACTAGCGGGAGAGACCCAGTACTTC

v_call: TRBV30
j_call: TRBJ1-4
d_call: .
clone_size: many
cdr3_aa: CAWSNGQPNEKLFF
cdr3_nt: TGTGCCTGGAGTAACGGCCAGCCTAATGAAAAACTGTTTTTT

v_call: TRBV20-1
j_call: TRBJ2-7
d_call: TRBD1
clone_size: many
cdr3_aa: CSARNRGGQYF
cdr3_nt: TGCAGTGCTAGAAACAGGGGCGGGCAGTACTTC

v_call: TRBV7-9
j_call: TRBJ2-2
d_call: .
clone_size: many
cdr3_aa: CASSLSVSLFF
cdr3_nt: TGTGCCAGCAGCTTATCGGTTTCGCTGTTTTTT

v_call: TRBV20-1
j_call: TRBJ2-6
d_call: .
clone_size: few
cdr3_aa: CSAGGTLGANVLTF
cdr3_nt: TGCAGTGCTGGCGGGACTTTGGGGGCCAACGTCCTGACTTTC

v_call: TRBV6-5
j_call: TRBJ2-3
d_call: .
clone_size: few
cdr3_aa: CASSYRGTDTQYF
cdr3_nt: TGTGCCAGCAGTTACAGGGGCACAGATACGCAGTATTTT

v_call: TRBV10-3
j_call: TRBJ2-2
d_call: .
clone_size: few
cdr3_aa: CAIGLQGARGGELFF
cdr3_nt: TGTGCCATTGGACTACAAGGAGCCCGTGGCGGGGAGCTGTTTTTT

v_call: TRBV6-2/TRBV6-3
j_call: TRBJ1-6
d_call: TRBD1
clone_size: many
cdr3_aa: CASTRQGNSPLHF
cdr3_nt: TGTGCCAGCACCCGACAGGGGAATTCACCCCTCCACTTT

v_call: TRBV5-1
j_call: TRBJ2-5
d_call: .
clone_size: many
cdr3_aa: CASSSTGSETQYF
cdr3_nt: TGCGCCAGCAGCTCTACAGGGTCGGAGACCCAGTACTTC